The 10 T cell receptor beta chains below come from one sample, sequenced in a study of T cells after posttransplantation cyclophosphamide. Clones were read by immunoSEQ multiplex PCR, and TCRdb kept only the in-frame ones, dropping some. The table lists fewer than 35,000 clones, with no singletons. Sequenced input: PBMCs. The receptor set was obtained from a woman aged 25 to 39 in good health and a related stem cell transplant donor.

There are many counts of this clone. The V call is TRBV5-5, the J call TRBJ2-3, with D perhaps matching TRBD1 (5 bases). Germline CDR1 SGHKS, CDR2 YYEKEE (reference sequence). CDR3 length equals 15 residues. The V end was cut by 0 bases, the J end by 4 bases, with 12 bases between. The CDR3: CASSLDRLGADTQYF. The DNA for the CDR3 is TGTGCCAGCAGCTTGGACAGGCTAGGCGCAGATACGCAGTATTTT. The whole variable domain, filled in from reference TRBV5-5 and TRBJ2-3, reads DAGVTQSPTHLIKTRGQQVTLRCSPISGHKSVSWYQQVLGQGPQFIFQYYEKEERGRGNFPDRFSARQFPNYSSELNVNALLLGDSALYLCASSLDRLGADTQYFGPGTRLTVL.

This clone was observed many times. V and J are TRBV12-3 or TRBV12-4 and TRBJ2-7, with a possible D match to TRBD2 (7 bases). The CDR3 extends over 16 amino acids. Trimming cost V 5 bases and J 3 bases, with 20 bases left between them. CDR3 in amino acids: CASSALGGRGFYEQYF. CDR3 DNA: TGTGCCAGCAGTGCCTTGGGGGGGCGAGGGTTCTACGAGCAGTACTTC.

In this sample, this clone turned up many times. V is TRBV7-9 and J is TRBJ1-3; TRBD1 matches at 9 bases. Germline V gene sequence: CDR1 SEHNR, CDR2 FQNEAQ (reference sequence). The CDR3 length is 16 residues. After removal of 1 base from V and 4 bases from J, the junction contained 5 bases not matched to a gene. DNA of the CDR3: TGTGCCAGCAGCTTAGGGGGACAGGGTGCAGGAAACACCATATATTTT. It codes for CASSLGGQGAGNTIYF.

This clone was counted between two and nine times. CDR3 protein: CATSSSGRGSTEAFF. In DNA, the CDR3 is TGTGCCACCAGCAGTTCTGGACGGGGGAGCACTGAAGCTTTCTTT. The J gene is TRBJ1-1, the V gene TRBV15; D might be TRBD1 (5 bases). Trimming left V 3 bases short and J 4 bases short, with 15 bases between. Germline values: CDR1 LNHNV, CDR2 YYDKDF (reference sequence). The CDR3 is made up of 15 amino acids.

This clone was found a few times. The V gene is TRBV11-2, the J gene TRBJ1-1; weak D call: TRBD1 (5 bases). Deletions cut 0 bases from V and 1 base from J, with 12 bases between. The CDR3 totals 16 residues. Looked up from germline, CDR1 is SGHAT and CDR2 is FQNNGV. This CDR3 reads CASSLDVWGKNTEAFF. The CDR3, as DNA: TGTGCCAGCAGCTTAGACGTATGGGGCAAGAACACTGAAGCTTTCTTT.

This clone was recorded many times. The J gene is TRBJ1-4, the V gene TRBV5-1, with D possibly being TRBD1 (5 bases). The CDR3 sequence is 13 residues long. Germline V gene data show CDR1 as SGHRS and CDR2 as YFSETQ. V was cut by 6 bases and J by 6 bases, with 12 bases left in between. CDR3 amino acids: CASNRGGDEKLFF. In nucleotides, the CDR3 is TGCGCCAGCAATCGAGGAGGGGATGAAAAACTGTTTTTT. The full variable domain, completed using reference TRBV5-1 and TRBJ1-4, is KAGVTQTPRYLIKTRGQQVTLSCSPISGHRSVSWYQQTPGQGLQFLFEYFSETQRNKGNFPGRFSGRQFSNSRSEMNVSTLELGDSALYLCASNRGGDEKLFFGSGTQLSVL.

This clone was seen ten or more times. V usage is TRBV5-1 and J usage is TRBJ1-2, with D perhaps matching TRBD1 (5 bases). The CDR3 is made up of 12 amino acids. Trimming shortened V by 0 bases and J by 8 bases, and 8 bases separated the two germline ends. Germline V gene data show CDR1 as SGHRS and CDR2 as YFSETQ. CDR3 DNA: TGCGCCAGCAGCTTGGACAGGCGCGGCTACACCTTC. Protein sequence: CASSLDRRGYTF.

This clone was counted many times. V is TRBV7-3 and J is TRBJ1-2, with D tentatively TRBD1 (5 bases). Trimming left V 0 bases short and J 4 bases short, with 9 bases between. Germline V CDR1 and CDR2: SGHTA, FQGTGA. The CDR3 runs to 14 residues. The DNA of the CDR3 is TGTGCCAGCAGCTTAACAAGCACAGGCTATGGCTACACCTTC. Translation: CASSLTSTGYGYTF.

This clone was seen at least ten times. V is TRBV5-1 and J is TRBJ1-1; possibly TRBD1 for D (6 bases). The length of the CDR3 is 15 residues. CDR1 SGHRS and CDR2 YFSETQ come from the germline V gene. Trimming left V 4 bases short and J 0 bases short, with 13 bases between. This CDR3 is CASSLNRALNTEAFF. The CDR3 DNA is TGCGCCAGCAGCCTCAACAGGGCTTTGAACACTGAAGCTTTCTTT.

This clone was picked up many times. This chain connects TRBV2 to TRBJ2-3, with TRBD1 matching 7 bases. The CDR3 runs to 13 residues. Per the germline V gene, CDR1 is SNHLY and CDR2 is FYNNEI. Trimming removed 8 bases from V and 3 bases from J; junction bases left unmatched: 5. As DNA, the CDR3 is TGTGCCAGCGCAAGACAGGGAACAGATACGCAGTATTTT. This encodes CASARQGTDTQYF. The whole variable domain, remainder taken from reference TRBV2 and TRBJ2-3, is EPEVTQTPSHQVTQMGQEVILRCVPISNHLYFYWYRQILGQKVEFLVSFYNNEISEKSEIFDDQFSVERPDGSNFTLKIRSTKLEDSAMYFCASARQGTDTQYFGPGTRLTVL.